These 5 T cell receptor beta chains came from one sample sequenced in a study of T cell responses to AZD1222 COVID-19 vaccine. Profiled with immunoSEQ multiplex PCR; TCRdb holds only in-frame clones, not every one. Of some 180,000 clones listed, around nine tenths are singletons. Specimen: peripheral blood, collected 28 days after the second dose of the MenACWY control vaccine. These receptors originate from an adult who received the MenACWY meningococcal vaccine as a control.

The V and J genes are TRBV5-8 and TRBJ1-6; D is possibly TRBD1 (6 bases). There are 15 residues in the CDR3. V was shortened by 1 base and J by 6 bases, with 11 bases between the two germline ends. Germline CDR1 SGHTS, CDR2 YDEGEE. The CDR3 nucleotides read TGTGCCAGCAGCTTGAGGACAGAGGGTAATTCACCCCTCCACTTT. Its translation is CASSLRTEGNSPLHF. The full variable domain, in which reference TRBV5-8 and TRBJ1-6 provide the parts outside the CDR3, is EAGVTQSPTHLIKTRGQQATLRCSPISGHTSVYWYQQALGLGLQFLLWYDEGEERNRGNFPPRFSGRQFPNYSSELNVNALELEDSALYLCASSLRTEGNSPLHFGNGTRLTVT.

This sequence joins TRBV7-8 and TRBJ1-6; TRBD1 aligns across 10 bases. The CDR3 is made up of 17 amino acids. J gave up 6 bases and V 5 bases, and 10 bases lay outside the gene matches. CDR1 SGHVS and CDR2 FQNEAQ come from the germline V gene. The CDR3 DNA is TGTGCCAGCAGCCCGTCCCGGGACAGGGGCCCTAATTCACCCCTCCACTTT. This gives the protein CASSPSRDRGPNSPLHF.

Only one count was recorded for this clone. The rearrangement links TRBV28 to TRBJ2-7, with unresolved D. The length of the CDR3 is 14 residues. V was cut by 1 base and J by 7 bases, with 14 bases left in between. Germline CDR1 and CDR2: MDHEN and SYDVKM. CDR3 sequence reads: CASSLLGAPREQYF. The CDR3, as DNA: TGTGCCAGCAGTTTATTGGGCGCCCCCAGGGAGCAGTACTTC.

This sequence joins TRBV9 and TRBJ2-1; 10 bases are shared with TRBD2. The length of the CDR3 is 15 residues. Per germline, CDR1 SGDLS and CDR2 YYNGEE. V was clipped by 6 bases and J by 8 bases; unmatched bases: 11. CDR3 protein: CASTGEAGGPYEQFF. Here the CDR3 DNA reads TGTGCCAGCACCGGGGAAGCGGGAGGGCCTTATGAGCAGTTCTTC. The full variable domain, rest sourced from reference TRBV9 and TRBJ2-1, is DSGVTQTPKHLITATGQRVTLRCSPRSGDLSVYWYQQSLDQGLQFLIQYYNGEERAKGNILERFSAQQFPDLHSELNLSSLELGDSALYFCASTGEAGGPYEQFFGPGTRLTVL.

The chain uses TRBV14 and TRBJ2-1; the match to TRBD2 covers 13 bases. The germline V gene has CDR1 SGHDN and CDR2 FVKESK. This CDR3 comprises 17 residues. Germline trimming cut 4 bases from V and 7 bases from J; bases unmatched to any gene: 10. The CDR3 region is CASSRLTSGGTGNEQFF. In nucleotides, the CDR3 is TGTGCCAGCAGCCGATTGACTAGCGGGGGGACTGGGAATGAGCAGTTCTTC.